This entry concerns a single TCR beta chain. Germline lookup yields CDR1 SGHAT and CDR2 FQNNGV. The CDR3 has 14 amino acids. The germline V and J ends were trimmed by 5 bases and 8 bases, with 13 bases remaining between them. The data belong to a study of blood T cell repertoires in COVID-19. Generated by immunoSEQ multiplex PCR, the TCRdb table keeps only in-frame clones and is missing some. The table records about 98,000 clones, around 80% of them present only once. The sequence derives from a man aged 55 to 69 with active or convalescent COVID-19. The chain joins TRBV11-2 to TRBJ1-6; D may be TRBD1 (5 bases). Sequenced: peripheral blood. The CDR3: CASSAQVGDSPLHF. CDR3 nucleotides: TGTGCCAGCAGCGCACAGGTTGGGGATTCACCCCTCCACTTT.